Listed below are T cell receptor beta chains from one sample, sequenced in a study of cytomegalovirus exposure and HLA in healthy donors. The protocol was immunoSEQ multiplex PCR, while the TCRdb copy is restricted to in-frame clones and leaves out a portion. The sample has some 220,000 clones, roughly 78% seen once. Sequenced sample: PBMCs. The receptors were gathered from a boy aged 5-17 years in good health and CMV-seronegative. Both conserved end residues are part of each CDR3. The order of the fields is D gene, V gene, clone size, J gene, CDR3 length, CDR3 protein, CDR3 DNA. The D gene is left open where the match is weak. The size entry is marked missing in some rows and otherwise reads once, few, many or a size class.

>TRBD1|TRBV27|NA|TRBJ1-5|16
CASTPRGDLFDQPQHF
TGTGCCAGCACTCCCAGGGGGGACCTCTTTGACCAGCCCCAGCATTTT
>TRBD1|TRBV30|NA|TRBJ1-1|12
CAWSRQGTEAFF
TGTGCCTGGAGTAGACAGGGCACTGAAGCTTTCTTT
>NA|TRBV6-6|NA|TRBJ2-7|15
CASSFPSDRHYEQYF
TGTGCCAGCAGTTTTCCCTCGGACAGACACTACGAGCAGTACTTC
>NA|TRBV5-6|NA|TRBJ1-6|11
CASSSNSPLHF
TGTGCCAGCAGCTCAAATTCACCCCTCCACTTT
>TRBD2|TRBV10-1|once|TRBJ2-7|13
CAGSESGRGEQYF
TGCGCCGGCAGTGAAAGCGGGAGAGGCGAGCAGTACTTC
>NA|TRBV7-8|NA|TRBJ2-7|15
CASSFSGGSPYEQYF
TGTGCCAGCAGCTTCTCCGGGGGATCCCCCTACGAGCAGTACTTC
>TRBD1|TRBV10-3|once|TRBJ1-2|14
CAISGDRDRYGYTF
TGTGCCATCAGTGGGGACAGGGATAGGTATGGCTACACCTTC
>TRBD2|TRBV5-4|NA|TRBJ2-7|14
CASSRTSGTYEQYF
TGTGCCAGCAGCCGGACTAGCGGAACCTACGAGCAGTACTTC
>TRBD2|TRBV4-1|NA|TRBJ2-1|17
CASSQDPIRRGLGEQFF
TGCGCCAGCAGCCAGGACCCCATCCGGCGGGGGTTGGGTGAGCAGTTCTTC
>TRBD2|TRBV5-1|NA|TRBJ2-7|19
CASSGGGLAGGEPSYEQYF
TGCGCCAGCAGCGGGGGGGGACTAGCGGGAGGGGAGCCCTCCTACGAGCAGTACTTC
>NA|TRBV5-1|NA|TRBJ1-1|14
CASSFAGMNTEAFF
TGCGCCAGCAGCTTTGCAGGGATGAACACTGAAGCTTTCTTT
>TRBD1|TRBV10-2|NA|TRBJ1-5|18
CASSENRDRGGLNQPQHF
TGCGCCAGCAGTGAGAACAGGGACAGGGGAGGATTAAATCAGCCCCAGCATTTT
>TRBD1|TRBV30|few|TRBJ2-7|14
CAWSGGTGAYEQYF
TGTGCCTGGAGTGGCGGGACAGGGGCCTACGAGCAGTACTTC
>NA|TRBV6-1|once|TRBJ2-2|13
CASRAEGAGELFF
TGTGCCAGCAGGGCTGAGGGCGCCGGGGAGCTGTTTTTT
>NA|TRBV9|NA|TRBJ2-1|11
CASSATNEQFF
TGTGCCAGCAGCGCGACTAATGAGCAGTTCTTC
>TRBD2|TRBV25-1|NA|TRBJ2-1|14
CASSLAEEDNEQFF
TGTGCCAGCAGTCTAGCGGAAGAGGACAATGAGCAGTTCTTC
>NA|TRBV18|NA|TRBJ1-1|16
CASSVRTAQLNTEAFF
TGTGCCAGCTCAGTAAGGACAGCCCAATTGAACACTGAAGCTTTCTTT
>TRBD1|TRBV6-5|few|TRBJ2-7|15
CASSPGQASSYEQYF
TGTGCCAGCAGTCCGGGACAGGCGAGCTCCTACGAGCAGTACTTC
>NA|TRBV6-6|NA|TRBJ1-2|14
CASSYNGGDYGYTF
TGTGCCAGCAGTTACAATGGGGGGGACTATGGCTACACCTTC
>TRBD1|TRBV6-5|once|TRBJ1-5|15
CASSRDRGSNQPQHF
TGTGCCAGCAGTAGGGACAGGGGTAGCAATCAGCCCCAGCATTTT
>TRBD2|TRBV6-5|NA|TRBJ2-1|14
CASSAPGLAGEQFF
TGTGCCAGCAGTGCTCCGGGACTAGCGGGAGAGCAGTTCTTC
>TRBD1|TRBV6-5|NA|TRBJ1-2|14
CASSRGQGSDGYTF
TGTGCCAGCAGTAGGGGACAGGGCTCAGATGGCTACACCTTC
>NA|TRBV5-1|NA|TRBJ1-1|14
CASSPNRAAGEAFF
TGCGCCAGCAGCCCGAACCGGGCGGCGGGAGAAGCTTTCTTT
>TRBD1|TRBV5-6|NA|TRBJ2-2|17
CASRGTTGAVNTGELFF
TGTGCCAGCAGGGGGACCACAGGGGCCGTAAACACCGGGGAGCTGTTTTTT
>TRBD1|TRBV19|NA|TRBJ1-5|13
CASSQPGQGPQHF
TGTGCCAGTAGTCAGCCGGGACAGGGACCCCAGCATTTT
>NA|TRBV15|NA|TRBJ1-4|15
CATSPPTGTNEKLFF
TGTGCCACTAGCCCGCCCACAGGAACTAATGAAAAACTGTTTTTT
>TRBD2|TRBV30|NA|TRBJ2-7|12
CAWSVRLAGATF
TGTGCCTGGAGTGTACGACTAGCGGGAGCGACCTTC
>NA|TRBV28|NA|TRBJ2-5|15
CASSRVPGLQETQYF
TGTGCCAGCAGTCGGGTTCCAGGGCTCCAAGAGACCCAGTACTTC
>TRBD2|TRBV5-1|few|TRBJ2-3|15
CASARTSGSSDTQYF
TGCGCCAGCGCCAGGACTAGCGGGAGTTCAGATACGCAGTATTTT
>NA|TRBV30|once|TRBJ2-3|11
CAQGLPDTQYF
TGTGCCCAGGGGTTGCCAGATACGCAGTATTTT
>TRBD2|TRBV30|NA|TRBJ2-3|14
CAWSVLAGGDTQYF
TGTGCCTGGAGTGTACTAGCGGGAGGGGATACGCAGTATTTT
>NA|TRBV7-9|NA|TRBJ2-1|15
CAILEGASPHNEQFF
TGTGCCATCTTGGAGGGGGCCTCCCCACACAATGAGCAGTTCTTC
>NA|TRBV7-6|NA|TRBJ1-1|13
CASSLAEGLGAFF
TGTGCCAGCAGCTTAGCGGAGGGTTTGGGAGCTTTCTTT
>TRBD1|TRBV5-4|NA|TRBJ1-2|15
CASTTRDRIGNGYTF
TGTGCCAGCACCACGCGGGACAGGATCGGAAATGGCTACACCTTC
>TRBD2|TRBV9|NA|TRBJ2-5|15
CASSPPRGAQETQYF
TGTGCCAGCAGCCCGCCGCGGGGGGCACAAGAGACCCAGTACTTC
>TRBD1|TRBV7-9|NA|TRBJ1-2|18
CASSLGRGQGTHNYGYTF
TGTGCCAGCAGCTTAGGGAGGGGGCAGGGGACCCATAACTATGGCTACACCTTC
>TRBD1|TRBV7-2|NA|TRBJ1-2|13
CASSPLDRDGYTF
TGTGCCAGCAGCCCCCTCGACAGGGATGGCTACACCTTC
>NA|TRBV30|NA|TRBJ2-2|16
CAWSEDYAFVAGELFF
TGTGCCTGGAGTGAGGACTACGCCTTTGTAGCCGGGGAGCTGTTTTTT
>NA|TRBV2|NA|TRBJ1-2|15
CASSEDHREKDGYTF
TGTGCCAGCAGTGAAGATCACAGGGAAAAAGATGGCTACACCTTC
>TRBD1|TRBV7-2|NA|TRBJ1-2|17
CASSLAGQGYTDYGYTF
TGTGCCAGCAGCTTAGCGGGACAGGGTTATACGGACTATGGCTACACCTTC
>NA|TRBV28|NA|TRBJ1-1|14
CASSFVSRGTEAFF
TGTGCCAGCAGTTTCGTCAGCAGGGGCACTGAAGCTTTCTTT
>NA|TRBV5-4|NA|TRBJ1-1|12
CASSLSQLETFF
TGTGCCAGCAGCTTGAGTCAACTGGAGACTTTCTTT
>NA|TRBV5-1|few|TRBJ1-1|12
CASMEGNTEAFF
TGCGCCAGCATGGAGGGGAACACTGAAGCTTTCTTT
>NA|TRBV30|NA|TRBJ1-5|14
CAWSVLGRNQPQHF
TGTGCCTGGAGTGTACTGGGGCGGAATCAGCCCCAGCATTTT
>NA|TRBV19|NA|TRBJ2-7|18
CASSIAVRRAGIPYEQYF
TGTGCCAGTAGTATAGCGGTACGCCGGGCCGGGATTCCTTACGAGCAGTACTTC
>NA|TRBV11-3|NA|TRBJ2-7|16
CASSLGTWMGYYEQYF
TGTGCCAGCAGCTTAGGTACCTGGATGGGCTACTACGAGCAGTACTTC
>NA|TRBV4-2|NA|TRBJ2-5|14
CASRPRGGLETQYF
TGTGCCAGCAGGCCAAGGGGTGGCTTAGAGACCCAGTACTTC
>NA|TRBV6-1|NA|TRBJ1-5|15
CASSEALKGHQPQHF
TGTGCCAGCAGTGAAGCCTTAAAGGGGCACCAGCCCCAGCATTTT
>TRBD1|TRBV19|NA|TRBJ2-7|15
CASSRTGRSSYEQYF
TGTGCCAGTAGTAGGACAGGGAGGAGCTCCTACGAGCAGTACTTC
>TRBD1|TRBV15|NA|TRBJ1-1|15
CATSRDHAGGARAFF
TGTGCCACCAGCAGAGATCATGCAGGGGGCGCACGAGCTTTCTTT
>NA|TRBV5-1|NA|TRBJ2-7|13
CASSRGLSYEQYF
TGCGCCAGCAGCCGTGGACTGTCCTACGAGCAGTACTTC
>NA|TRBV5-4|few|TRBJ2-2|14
CASRKDSYTGELFF
TGTGCCAGCAGGAAGGACAGCTACACCGGGGAGCTGTTTTTT
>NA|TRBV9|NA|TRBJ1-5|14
CASSDRDSNQPQHF
TGTGCCAGCAGCGACAGGGATAGCAATCAGCCCCAGCATTTT
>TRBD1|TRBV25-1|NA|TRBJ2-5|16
CASSDPGQGETETQYF
TGTGCCAGCAGTGACCCAGGACAGGGTGAGACGGAGACCCAGTACTTC
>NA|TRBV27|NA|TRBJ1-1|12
CASSSKNTEAFF
TGTGCCAGCAGTTCAAAGAACACTGAAGCTTTCTTT
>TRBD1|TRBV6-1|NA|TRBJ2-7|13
CASSEGVDRDPYF
TGTGCCAGCAGTGAAGGTGTGGACAGGGATCCGTACTTC
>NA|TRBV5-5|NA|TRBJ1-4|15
CASSLRGATNEKLFF
TGTGCCAGCAGCTTGCGGGGGGCAACTAATGAAAAACTGTTTTTT
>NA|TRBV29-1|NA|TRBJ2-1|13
CSGTLLEWDEQFF
TGCAGCGGCACCCTACTAGAGTGGGATGAGCAGTTCTTC
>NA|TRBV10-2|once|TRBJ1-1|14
CASSDWGGGTEAFF
TGCGCCAGCAGCGATTGGGGAGGGGGGACTGAAGCTTTCTTT
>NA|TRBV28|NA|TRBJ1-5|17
CASSLSTTDTRNQPQHF
TGTGCCAGCAGTTTATCAACCACTGACACCCGCAATCAGCCCCAGCATTTT